This T cell receptor beta chain appears in the sequencing data of a study of blood T cell repertoires in COVID-19. Study-level information: From the United States, Italy and Spain came samples of acute and convalescent COVID-19. Sample material is recorded as cDNA or gDNA derived from T cells, B-cell-depleted T cells, or PBMCs.

Per the authors' pipeline: Amplified reference gene primers provided the basis for estimating nucleated cell counts. The table came from immunoSEQ multiplex PCR; TCRdb's copy has only in-frame clones and leaves some out. V, J and clone size reflect that table, while D and trimming were determined from the DNA. Counted here are around 160,000 clones, 88% occurring once; the ten biggest clones make up about 2.3%. The origin of this receptor is a human donor in a cohort sampled during active COVID-19. Sequencing was carried out using peripheral blood.

CDR3 DNA sequence: TGTGCCAGCAGAGCGCCGGACTACTACAATGAGCAGTTCTTC. Its translation: CASRAPDYYNEQFF. The rearrangement joins TRBV7-9 to TRBJ2-1; D may be TRBD2 (6 bases). The CDR3 runs 14 residues. Trimming shortened V by 6 bases and J by 3 bases, and 12 bases separated the two germline ends. CDR1 is SEHNR and CDR2 is FQNEAQ in the germline V gene (reference sequence). The full variable domain, rest sourced from reference TRBV7-9 and TRBJ2-1, is DTGVSQNPRHKITKRGQNVTFRCDPISEHNRLYWYRQTLGQGPEFLTYFQNEAQLEKSRLLSDRFSAERPKGSFSTLEIQRTEQGDSAMYLCASRAPDYYNEQFFGPGTRLTVL.